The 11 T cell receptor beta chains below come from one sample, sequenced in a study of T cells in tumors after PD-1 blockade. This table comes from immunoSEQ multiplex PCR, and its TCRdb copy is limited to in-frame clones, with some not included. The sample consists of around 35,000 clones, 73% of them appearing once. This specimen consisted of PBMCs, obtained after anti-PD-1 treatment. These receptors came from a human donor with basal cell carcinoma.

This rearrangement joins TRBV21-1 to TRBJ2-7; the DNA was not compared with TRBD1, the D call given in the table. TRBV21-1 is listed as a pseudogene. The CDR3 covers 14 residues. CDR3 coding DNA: TGTGCCAGCAGCAAAGTGCAGGGCCCCTACGAGCAGTACTTC. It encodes CASSKVQGPYEQYF.

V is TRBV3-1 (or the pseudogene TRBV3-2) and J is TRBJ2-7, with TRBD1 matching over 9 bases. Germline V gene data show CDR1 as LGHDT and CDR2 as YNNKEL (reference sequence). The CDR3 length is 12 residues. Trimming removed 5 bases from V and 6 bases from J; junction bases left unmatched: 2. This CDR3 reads CASSGDRAEQYF. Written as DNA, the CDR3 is TGTGCCAGCAGCGGGGACAGGGCCGAGCAGTACTTC.

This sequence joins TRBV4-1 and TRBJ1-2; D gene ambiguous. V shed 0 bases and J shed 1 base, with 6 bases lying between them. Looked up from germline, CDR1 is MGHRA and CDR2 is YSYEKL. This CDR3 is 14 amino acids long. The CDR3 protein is CASSQEEDNYGYTF. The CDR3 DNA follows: TGCGCCAGCAGCCAAGAGGAGGATAACTATGGCTACACCTTC.

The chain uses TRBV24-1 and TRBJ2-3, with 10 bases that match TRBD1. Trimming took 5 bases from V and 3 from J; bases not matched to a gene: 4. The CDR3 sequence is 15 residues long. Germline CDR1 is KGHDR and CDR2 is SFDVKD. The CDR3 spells CATSGGQGTTDTQYF. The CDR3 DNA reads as TGTGCCACCAGTGGGGGACAGGGGACGACAGATACGCAGTATTTT.

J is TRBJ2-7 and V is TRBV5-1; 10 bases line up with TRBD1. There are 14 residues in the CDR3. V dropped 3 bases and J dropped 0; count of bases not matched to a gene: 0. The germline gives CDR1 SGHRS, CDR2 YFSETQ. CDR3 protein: CASSWTGGSYEQYF. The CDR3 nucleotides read TGCGCCAGCAGCTGGACAGGGGGCTCCTACGAGCAGTACTTC.

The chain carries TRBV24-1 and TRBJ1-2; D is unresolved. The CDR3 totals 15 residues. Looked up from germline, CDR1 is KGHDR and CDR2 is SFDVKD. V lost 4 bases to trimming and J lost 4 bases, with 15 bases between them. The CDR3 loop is CATSEGLSDAYGYTF. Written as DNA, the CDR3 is TGTGCCACCAGTGAGGGGTTGAGCGACGCCTATGGCTACACCTTC.

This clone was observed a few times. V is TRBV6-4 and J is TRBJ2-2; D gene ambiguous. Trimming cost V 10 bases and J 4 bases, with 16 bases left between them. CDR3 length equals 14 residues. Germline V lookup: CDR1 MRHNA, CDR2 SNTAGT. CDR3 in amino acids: CATTTRAGTGELFF. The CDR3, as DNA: TGTGCCACCACGACAAGGGCCGGCACCGGGGAGCTGTTTTTT.

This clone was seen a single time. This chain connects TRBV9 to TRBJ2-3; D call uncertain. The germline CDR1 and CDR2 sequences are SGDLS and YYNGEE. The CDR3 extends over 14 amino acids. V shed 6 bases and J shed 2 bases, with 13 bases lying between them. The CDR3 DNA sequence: TGTGCCAGCACGAAGCAGCCGCTCACAGATACGCAGTATTTT. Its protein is CASTKQPLTDTQYF.

The CDR3 sequence: CASSSGTAGNTIYF. In nucleotides, the CDR3 is TGTGCCAGCAGTTCCGGGACGGCTGGAAACACCATATATTTT. This chain uses TRBV7-6 with TRBJ1-3; D may be TRBD1 (5 bases). Germline V gives CDR1 SGHVS, CDR2 FNYEAQ. The CDR3 consists of 14 residues. V lost 6 bases and J lost 2, with 11 bases in between.

The CDR3 DNA sequence: TGCGCCAGCAGCTTGGAAGGGGCGAACACCGGGGAGCTGTTTTTT. Amino acids: CASSLEGANTGELFF. The rearrangement links TRBV5-1 to TRBJ2-2; possibly TRBD1 for D (5 bases). V lost 0 bases to trimming and J lost 0 bases, with 6 bases between them. CDR3 length: 15 amino acids. Germline-derived CDR1 and CDR2 are SGHRS and YFSETQ.

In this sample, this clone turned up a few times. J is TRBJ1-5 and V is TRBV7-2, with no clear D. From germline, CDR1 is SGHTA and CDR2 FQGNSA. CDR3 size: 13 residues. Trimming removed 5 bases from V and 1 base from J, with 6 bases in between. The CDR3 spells CASSRYSNQPQHF. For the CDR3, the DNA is TGTGCCAGCAGCCGCTACAGCAATCAGCCCCAGCATTTT.